Below, 12 T cell receptor beta chains from the same sample are listed, as sequenced in a study of blood T cell repertoires in COVID-19. Sequencing was performed with immunoSEQ multiplex PCR; in TCRdb, only in-frame clones are kept and a portion is missing. This table has about 160,000 clones, approximately 77% appearing once. The sequenced sample was PBMCs or T cells enriched from blood (not recorded which). These TCRs come from a man in his 60s who had recovered from COVID-19.

This sequence joins TRBV2 and TRBJ2-3, with D possibly being TRBD2 (5 bases). The CDR3 has 15 amino acids. The germline gives CDR1 SNHLY, CDR2 FYNNEI. V was cut by 0 bases and J by 2 bases, with 9 bases left in between. The CDR3: CASSEAGDVTDTQYF. CDR3 nucleotides: TGTGCCAGCAGTGAAGCGGGAGATGTCACAGATACGCAGTATTTT. Supplemented by reference TRBV2 and TRBJ2-3, the full variable domain reads EPEVTQTPSHQVTQMGQEVILRCVPISNHLYFYWYRQILGQKVEFLVSFYNNEISEKSEIFDDQFSVERPDGSNFTLKIRSTKLEDSAMYFCASSEAGDVTDTQYFGPGTRLTVL.

There are a few counts of this clone. V gene TRBV6-5 combines with J gene TRBJ2-5; 7 bases match TRBD2. Losses at the gene ends were 6 bases for V and 4 bases for J; bases not matched to a gene: 2. Germline CDR1 is MNHEY and CDR2 is SVGAGI. This CDR3 has 12 amino acids. This CDR3 is CASRRTRETQYF. DNA of the CDR3: TGTGCCAGCAGGCGGACTAGAGAGACCCAGTACTTC.

The chain employs TRBV29-1 and TRBJ1-1; 7 bases are a match to TRBD1. Trimming cost V 3 bases and J 7 bases; bases outside gene matches: 5. Germline V gene data show CDR1 as SQVTM and CDR2 as ANQGSEA. The CDR3 totals 12 residues. The CDR3 region is CSVDRGTSEAFF. CDR3 in DNA: TGCAGCGTTGACAGGGGGACGAGTGAAGCTTTCTTT.

The J gene is TRBJ2-5, the V gene TRBV18; TRBD2 agrees at 9 bases. Germline V lookup: CDR1 KGHSH, CDR2 LQKENI. The CDR3 contains 15 residues. The J segment lost 2 bases and the V segment lost 2 bases, leaving 3 bases of the junction unmatched. CDR3 loop: CASSPRREGQETQYF. In DNA, the CDR3 is TGTGCCAGCTCACCAAGGCGGGAGGGGCAAGAGACCCAGTACTTC. The whole variable domain, filled in from reference TRBV18 and TRBJ2-5, reads NAGVMQNPRHLVRRRGQEARLRCSPMKGHSHVYWYRQLPEEGLKFMVYLQKENIIDESGMPKERFSAEFPKEGPSILRIQQVVRGDSAAYFCASSPRREGQETQYFGPGTRLLVL.

The CDR3 DNA reads as TGTGCCAGCAGCGTAGGCGGGTCCTTTTCCTACGAGCAGTACTTC. Translation gives CASSVGGSFSYEQYF. The chain links TRBV9 to TRBJ2-7, with D possibly matching TRBD2 (5 bases). CDR1 is SGDLS, CDR2 YYNGEE, per germline. V was clipped by 0 bases and J by 1 base, with 11 bases between them. The CDR3 consists of 15 residues.

The chain links TRBV7-8 to TRBJ1-1; possibly TRBD1 for D (6 bases). V was trimmed by 2 bases and J by 8 bases, leaving 24 bases between them. CDR1 and CDR2 from the germline V gene are SGHVS and FQNEAQ. The CDR3 is made up of 17 amino acids. In DNA, the CDR3 is TGTGCCAGCAGCTTACCGAAACACATTACAGGGTCCCTGGAAGCTTTCTTT. Translation: CASSLPKHITGSLEAFF. Variable domain in full (rest from reference TRBV7-8 and TRBJ1-1): GAGVSQSPRYKVAKRGQDVALRCDPISGHVSLFWYQQALGQGPEFLTYFQNEAQLDKSGLPSDRFFAERPEGSVSTLKIQRTQQEDSAVYLCASSLPKHITGSLEAFFGQGTRLTVV.

The chain has TRBV5-8 and TRBJ1-1; D is unresolved. CDR3 size: 14 residues. Trimming took off 1 base at V and 4 bases at J, with 11 bases between the two ends. Germline CDR1 is SGHTS and CDR2 is YDEGEE. This chain's CDR3 is CASSLMRASTEAFF. For the CDR3, the DNA is TGTGCCAGCAGCTTGATGAGGGCAAGCACTGAAGCTTTCTTT.

The J gene is TRBJ2-7, the V gene TRBV28; the match to TRBD2 covers 8 bases. The germline V gene has CDR1 MDHEN and CDR2 SYDVKM. CDR3 length: 13 residues. V lost 7 bases and J lost 0; bases outside the gene matches: 2. The DNA of the CDR3 is TGTGCCAGCAAGCGGGGGAGCTCCTACGAGCAGTACTTC. Translating gives CASKRGSSYEQYF.

The chain links TRBV5-1 to TRBJ2-1; 10 nucleotides line up with TRBD2. CDR3 length equals 15 residues. Looked up from germline, CDR1 is SGHRS and CDR2 is YFSETQ. The trim removed 0 bases at V and 12 bases at J, leaving 9 bases unmatched. CDR3 DNA sequence: TGCGCCAGCAGCTTGGAGGGACTAGCGCCATTGGGGCAGTTCTTC. Translation gives CASSLEGLAPLGQFF.

This clone was recorded many times. V is TRBV27 and J is TRBJ2-3, with 7 bases identical to TRBD1. From germline, CDR1 is MNHEY and CDR2 SMNVEV (reference sequence). The CDR3 has 15 amino acids. V trimming: 0 bases; J trimming: 4 bases; junction bases outside the gene matches: 4. CDR3 in DNA: TGTGCCAGCAGTTTATCGAGGGGGCGGTCAGATACGCAGTATTTT. Its translation: CASSLSRGRSDTQYF.

The chain couples TRBV5-8 to TRBJ2-3, with 7 bases identical to TRBD1. The germline gives CDR1 SGHTS, CDR2 YDEGEE. This CDR3 has 17 residues. V dropped 0 bases and J dropped 0; count of bases not matched to a gene: 7. The CDR3 reads CASSLEKGTVSTDTQYF. CDR3 sequence (DNA): TGTGCCAGCAGCTTGGAAAAAGGGACAGTTAGCACAGATACGCAGTATTTT.

This rearrangement joins TRBV5-4 to TRBJ1-2; 11 bases are a match to TRBD1. The CDR3 runs to 14 residues. Germline V CDR1 and CDR2: SGHNT, YYREEE (reference sequence). The V segment lost 5 bases and the J segment 8 bases; nucleotides outside the gene matches: 8. This CDR3 is CASRRTGGLGGYTF. Written as DNA, the CDR3 is TGTGCCAGCAGGAGGACAGGGGGCCTGGGCGGCTACACCTTC.